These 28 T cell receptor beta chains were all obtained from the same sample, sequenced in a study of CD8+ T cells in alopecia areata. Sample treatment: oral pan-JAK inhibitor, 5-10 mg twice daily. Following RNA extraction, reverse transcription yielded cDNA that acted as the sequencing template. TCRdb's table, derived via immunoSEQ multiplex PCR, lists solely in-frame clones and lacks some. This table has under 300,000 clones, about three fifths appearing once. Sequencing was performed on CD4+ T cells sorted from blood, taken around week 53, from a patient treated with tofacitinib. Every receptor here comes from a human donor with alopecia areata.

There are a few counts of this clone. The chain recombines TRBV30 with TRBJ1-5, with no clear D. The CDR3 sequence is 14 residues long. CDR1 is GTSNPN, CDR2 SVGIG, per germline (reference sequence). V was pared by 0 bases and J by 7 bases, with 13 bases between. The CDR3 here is CAWSVISGMQPQHF. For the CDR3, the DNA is TGTGCCTGGAGTGTAATCTCGGGGATGCAGCCCCAGCATTTT.

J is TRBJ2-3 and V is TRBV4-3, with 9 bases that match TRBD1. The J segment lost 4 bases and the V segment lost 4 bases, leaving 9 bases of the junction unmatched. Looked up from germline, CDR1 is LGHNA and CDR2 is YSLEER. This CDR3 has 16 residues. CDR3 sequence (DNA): TGCGCCAGCAGCCCACTACTTAGACAGGGGGCAGATACGCAGTATTTT. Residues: CASSPLLRQGADTQYF.

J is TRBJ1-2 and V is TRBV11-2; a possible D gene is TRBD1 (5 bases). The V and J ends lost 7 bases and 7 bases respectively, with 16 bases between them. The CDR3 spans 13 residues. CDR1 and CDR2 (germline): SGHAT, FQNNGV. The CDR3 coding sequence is TGTGCCAGCAACTCGATCAGGGTGGGTGGCTACACCTTC. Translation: CASNSIRVGGYTF.

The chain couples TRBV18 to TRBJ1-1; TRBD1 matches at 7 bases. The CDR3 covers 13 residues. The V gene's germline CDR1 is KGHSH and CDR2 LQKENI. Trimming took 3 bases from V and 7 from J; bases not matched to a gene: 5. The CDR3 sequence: CASSPGTENEAFF. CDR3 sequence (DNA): TGTGCCAGCTCACCCGGGACAGAGAATGAAGCTTTCTTT.

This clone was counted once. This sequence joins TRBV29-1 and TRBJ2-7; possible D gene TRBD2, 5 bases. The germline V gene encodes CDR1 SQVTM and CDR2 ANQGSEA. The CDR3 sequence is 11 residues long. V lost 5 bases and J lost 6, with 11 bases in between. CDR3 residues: CSVLLGLEQYF. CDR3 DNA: TGCAGCGTTTTGCTCGGACTCGAGCAGTACTTC.

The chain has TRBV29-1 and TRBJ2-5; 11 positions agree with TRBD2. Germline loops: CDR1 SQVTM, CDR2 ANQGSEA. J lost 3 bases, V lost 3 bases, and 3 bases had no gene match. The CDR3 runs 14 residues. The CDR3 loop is CSVDRLAGKETQYF. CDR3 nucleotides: TGCAGCGTTGATCGACTAGCGGGGAAAGAGACCCAGTACTTC.

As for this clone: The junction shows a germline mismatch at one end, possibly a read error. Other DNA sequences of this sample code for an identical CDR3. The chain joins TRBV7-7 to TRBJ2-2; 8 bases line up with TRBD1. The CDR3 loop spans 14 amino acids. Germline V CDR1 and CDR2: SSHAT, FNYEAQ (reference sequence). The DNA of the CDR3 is TGTGCTAGCAGCCCCGACAGGGGCACCGGGGAGCTGTTTTTT. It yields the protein CASSPDRGTGELFF.

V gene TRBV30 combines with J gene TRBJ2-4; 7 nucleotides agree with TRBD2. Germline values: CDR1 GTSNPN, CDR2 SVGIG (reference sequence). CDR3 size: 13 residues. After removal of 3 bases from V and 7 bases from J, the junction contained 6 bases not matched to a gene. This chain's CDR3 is CAWSRGGDNIQYF. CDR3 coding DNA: TGTGCCTGGAGCCGGGGAGGGGACAACATTCAGTACTTC.

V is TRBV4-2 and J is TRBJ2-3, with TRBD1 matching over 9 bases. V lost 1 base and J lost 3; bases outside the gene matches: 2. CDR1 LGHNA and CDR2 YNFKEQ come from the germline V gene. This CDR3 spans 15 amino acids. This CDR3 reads CASSQAGQGTDTQYF. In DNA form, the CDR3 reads TGTGCCAGCAGCCAAGCGGGACAGGGTACAGATACGCAGTATTTT.

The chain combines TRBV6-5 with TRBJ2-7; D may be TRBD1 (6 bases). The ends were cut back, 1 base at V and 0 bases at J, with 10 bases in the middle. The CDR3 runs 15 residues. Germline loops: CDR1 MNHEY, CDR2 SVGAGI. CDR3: CASSYLRQASYEQYF. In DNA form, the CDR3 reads TGTGCCAGCAGTTACTTGAGACAGGCCTCCTACGAGCAGTACTTC.

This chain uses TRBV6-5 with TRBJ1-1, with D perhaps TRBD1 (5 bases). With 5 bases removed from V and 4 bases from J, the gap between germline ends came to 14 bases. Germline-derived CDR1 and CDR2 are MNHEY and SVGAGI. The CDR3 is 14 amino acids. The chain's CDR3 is CASSPLSGGTEAFF. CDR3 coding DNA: TGTGCCAGCAGTCCCCTTTCGGGGGGCACTGAAGCTTTCTTT.

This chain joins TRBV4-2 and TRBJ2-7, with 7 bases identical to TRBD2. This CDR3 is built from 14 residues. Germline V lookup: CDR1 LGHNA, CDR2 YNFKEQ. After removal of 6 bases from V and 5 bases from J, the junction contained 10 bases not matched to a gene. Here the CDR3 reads CASRRGTNKDEQYF. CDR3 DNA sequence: TGTGCCAGCAGGCGTGGGACTAATAAGGACGAGCAGTACTTC.

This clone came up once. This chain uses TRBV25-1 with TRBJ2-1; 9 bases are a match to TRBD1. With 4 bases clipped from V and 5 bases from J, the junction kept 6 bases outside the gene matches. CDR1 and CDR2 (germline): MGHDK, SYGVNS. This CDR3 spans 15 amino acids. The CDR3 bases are TGTGCCAGCAGTGTGTGGACAGGGGCCAACAATGAGCAGTTCTTC. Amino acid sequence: CASSVWTGANNEQFF.

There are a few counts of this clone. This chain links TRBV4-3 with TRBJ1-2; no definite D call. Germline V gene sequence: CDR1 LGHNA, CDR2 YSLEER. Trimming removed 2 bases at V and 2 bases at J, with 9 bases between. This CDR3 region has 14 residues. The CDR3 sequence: CASSQTNSNYGYTF. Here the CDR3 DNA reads TGCGCCAGCAGCCAAACTAATTCAAACTATGGCTACACCTTC.

The CDR3 is CASSTRGLSAEYF. In DNA, the CDR3 is TGTGCCAGCAGTACTCGGGGTTTATCTGCGGAGTATTTT. V is TRBV7-2 and J is TRBJ2-3, with a weak D call TRBD2 (5 bases). Germline CDR1 is SGHTA and CDR2 is FQGNSA. There are 13 residues in the CDR3. V was clipped by 6 bases and J by 13 bases, with 20 bases between them.

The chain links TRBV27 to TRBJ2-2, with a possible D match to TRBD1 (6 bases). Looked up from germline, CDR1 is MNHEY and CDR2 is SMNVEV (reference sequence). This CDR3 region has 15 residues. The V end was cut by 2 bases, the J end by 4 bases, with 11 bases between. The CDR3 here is CASSLTGSTTGELFF. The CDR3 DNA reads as TGTGCCAGCAGTTTAACAGGGTCGACCACCGGGGAGCTGTTTTTT.

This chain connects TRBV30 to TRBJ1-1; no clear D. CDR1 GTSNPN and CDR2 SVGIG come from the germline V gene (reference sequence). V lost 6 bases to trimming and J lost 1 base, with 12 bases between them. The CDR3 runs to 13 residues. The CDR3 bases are TGTGCCTGCTACCTGGAGGAGAACACTGAAGCTTTCTTT. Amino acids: CACYLEENTEAFF.

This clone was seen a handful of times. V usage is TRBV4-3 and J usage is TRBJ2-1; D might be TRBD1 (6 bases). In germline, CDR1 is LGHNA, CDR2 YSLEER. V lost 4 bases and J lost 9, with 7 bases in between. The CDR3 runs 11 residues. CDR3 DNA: TGCGCCAGCAGCCGAGGGGGTGAGCAGTTCTTC. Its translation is CASSRGGEQFF.

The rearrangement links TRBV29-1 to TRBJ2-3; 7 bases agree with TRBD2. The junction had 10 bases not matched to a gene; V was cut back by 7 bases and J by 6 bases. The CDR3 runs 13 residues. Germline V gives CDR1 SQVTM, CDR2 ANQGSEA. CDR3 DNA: TGCAGCGGCGGGACTACCAATAGCGATACGCAGTATTTT. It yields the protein CSGGTTNSDTQYF.

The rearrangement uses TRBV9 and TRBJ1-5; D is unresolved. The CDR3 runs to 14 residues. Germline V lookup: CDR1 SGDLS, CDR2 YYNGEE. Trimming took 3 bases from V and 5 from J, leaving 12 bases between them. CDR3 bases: TGTGCCAGCAGCGCCGGTAGGGTTTATCAGCCCCAGCATTTT. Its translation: CASSAGRVYQPQHF.

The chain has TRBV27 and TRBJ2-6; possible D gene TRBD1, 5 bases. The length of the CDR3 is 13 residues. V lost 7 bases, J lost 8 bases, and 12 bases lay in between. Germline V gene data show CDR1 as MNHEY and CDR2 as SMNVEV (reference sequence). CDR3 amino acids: CASTRTRSNVLTF. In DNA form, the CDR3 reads TGTGCCAGCACCAGGACAAGGTCCAACGTCCTGACTTTC. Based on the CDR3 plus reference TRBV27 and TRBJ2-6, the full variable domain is EAQVTQNPRYLITVTGKKLTVTCSQNMNHEYMSWYRQDPGLGLRQIYYSMNVEVTDKGDVPEGYKVSRKEKRNFPLILESPSPNQTSLYFCASTRTRSNVLTFGAGSRLTVL.

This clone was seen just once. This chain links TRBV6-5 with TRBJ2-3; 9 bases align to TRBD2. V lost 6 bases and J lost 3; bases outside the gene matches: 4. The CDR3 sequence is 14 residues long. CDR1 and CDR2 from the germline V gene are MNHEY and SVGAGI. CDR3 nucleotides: TGTGCCAGCAGCGCCCTAGCGGGGACAGATACGCAGTATTTT. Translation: CASSALAGTDTQYF.

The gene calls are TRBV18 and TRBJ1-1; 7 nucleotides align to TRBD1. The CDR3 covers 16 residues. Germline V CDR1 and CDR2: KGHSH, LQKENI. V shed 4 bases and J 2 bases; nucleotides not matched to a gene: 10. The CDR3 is CASSRGTDLRNTEAFF. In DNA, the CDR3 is TGTGCCAGCTCACGTGGGACAGACCTCCGTAACACTGAAGCTTTCTTT.

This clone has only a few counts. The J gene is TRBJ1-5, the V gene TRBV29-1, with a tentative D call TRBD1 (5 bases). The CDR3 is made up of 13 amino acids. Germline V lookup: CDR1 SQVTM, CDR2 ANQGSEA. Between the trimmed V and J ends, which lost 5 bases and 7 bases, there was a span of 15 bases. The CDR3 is CSVSQGTGQPQHF. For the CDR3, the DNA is TGCAGCGTTTCCCAGGGAACGGGACAGCCCCAGCATTTT.

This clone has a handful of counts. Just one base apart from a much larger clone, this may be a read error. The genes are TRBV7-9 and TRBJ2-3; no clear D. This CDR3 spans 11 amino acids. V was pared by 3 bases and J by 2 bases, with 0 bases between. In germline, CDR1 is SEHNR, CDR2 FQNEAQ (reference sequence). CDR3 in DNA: TGTGCCAGCAGCTTCACAGATACGCAGTATTTT. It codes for CASSFTDTQYF.

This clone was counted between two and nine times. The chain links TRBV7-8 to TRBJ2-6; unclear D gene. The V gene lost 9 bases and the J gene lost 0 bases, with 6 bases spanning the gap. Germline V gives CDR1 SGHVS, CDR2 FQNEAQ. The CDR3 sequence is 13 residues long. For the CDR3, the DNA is TGTGCCAGTACAACCTCTGGGGCCAACGTCCTGACTTTC. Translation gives CASTTSGANVLTF.

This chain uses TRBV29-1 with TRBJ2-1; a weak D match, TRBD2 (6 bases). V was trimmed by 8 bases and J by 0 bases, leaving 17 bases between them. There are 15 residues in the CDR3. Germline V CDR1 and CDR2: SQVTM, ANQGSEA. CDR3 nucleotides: TGCAGCTTAGGCCGCGCGGGAAGCTCCTACAATGAGCAGTTCTTC. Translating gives CSLGRAGSSYNEQFF.

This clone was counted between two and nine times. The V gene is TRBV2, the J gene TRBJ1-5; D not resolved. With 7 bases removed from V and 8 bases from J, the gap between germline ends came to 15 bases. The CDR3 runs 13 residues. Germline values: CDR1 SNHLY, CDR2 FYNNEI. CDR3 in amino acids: CASKRTFSEPQHF. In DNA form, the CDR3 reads TGTGCCAGCAAAAGAACTTTTAGTGAGCCCCAGCATTTT.